Presented here are 9 T cell receptor beta chains from one specimen sequenced in a study of graft-versus-host responses after intestinal transplantation. Clones were read by immunoSEQ multiplex PCR, and TCRdb kept only the in-frame ones, dropping some. The sample contains 130,000 to 150,000 clones, 92% of which appear only once. Their target antigens are unknown. The sequenced sample was unstimulated CD4+ T cells sorted from spleen or lymph node cells, obtained before intestinal transplant. The receptors originated from a human donor who received an intestinal transplant.

The gene calls are TRBV27 and TRBJ2-1, with TRBD2 matching 7 bases. The CDR3 totals 14 residues. Trimming took 2 bases from V and 2 from J; bases not matched to a gene: 0. Germline CDR1 MNHEY, CDR2 SMNVEV (reference sequence). The CDR3 nucleotides are TGTGCCAGCAGTTTACTAGCGGCCTACAATGAGCAGTTCTTC. It translates to CASSLLAAYNEQFF.

The CDR3 DNA is TGTGCCTGGGGTTGGGGCGGCACAGATACGCAGTATTTT. The encoded protein is CAWGWGGTDTQYF. The chain joins TRBV30 to TRBJ2-3, with D possibly matching TRBD1 (5 bases). The CDR3 runs to 13 residues. Between the trimmed V and J ends, which lost 5 bases and 1 base, there was a span of 10 bases. CDR1 is GTSNPN and CDR2 is SVGIG in the germline V gene (reference sequence).

Of note for this clone: The sample carries other DNA sequences with the same CDR3. The chain joins TRBV7-8 to TRBJ1-1, with 7 bases that match TRBD1. V lost 3 bases to trimming and J lost 1 base; unmatched junction nucleotides: 2. CDR1 is SGHVS, CDR2 FQNEAQ, per germline. The CDR3 runs to 14 residues. CDR3 sequence: CASSFGTANTEAFF. The CDR3 DNA follows: TGTGCCAGCAGCTTCGGGACAGCGAACACTGAAGCTTTCTTT.

The genes are TRBV28 and TRBJ1-2, with 8 bases matching TRBD1. The CDR3 sequence is 15 residues long. V was pared by 7 bases and J by 0 bases, with 7 bases of the junction left unmatched. Germline CDR1 and CDR2: MDHEN and SYDVKM. The CDR3 coding sequence is TGTGCCAGCACCGCTGGACAGGGAGCTAACTATGGCTACACCTTC. Its translation is CASTAGQGANYGYTF.

The V and J genes are TRBV5-1 and TRBJ2-5, with 10 bases identical to TRBD1. The V gene end was trimmed by 4 bases and the J gene end by 4 bases; junction bases not matched to a gene: 4. The CDR3 has 14 amino acids. Germline CDR1 reads SGHRS; CDR2 reads YFSETQ. CDR3 sequence reads: CASSRGQGVETQYF. CDR3 in DNA: TGCGCCAGCAGCCGCGGACAGGGGGTAGAGACCCAGTACTTC.

This chain joins TRBV5-1 and TRBJ2-7; 10 nucleotides align to TRBD2. From germline, CDR1 is SGHRS and CDR2 YFSETQ. Trimming at V came to 4 bases and at J to 2 bases, leaving 6 bases not matched to a gene. This CDR3 is 15 amino acids long. CDR3 DNA: TGCGCCAGCAGCCCCCCTAGCGGGGGAGCCTACGAGCAGTACTTC. Its protein is CASSPPSGGAYEQYF.

This chain connects TRBV6-1 to TRBJ1-3; D unresolved. Deletions cut 9 bases from V and 0 bases from J, with 12 bases between. The length of the CDR3 is 14 residues. CDR1 is MNHNS and CDR2 is SASEGT in the germline V gene. The CDR3, as DNA: TGTGCCAGTCAGTATACAAACTCTGGAAACACCATATATTTT. Amino acid sequence: CASQYTNSGNTIYF.

The J gene is TRBJ2-1, the V gene TRBV30; TRBD2 might be the D (5 bases). The CDR3 has 12 residues. Trimming left V 1 base short and J 6 bases short, with 7 bases between. CDR1 is GTSNPN, CDR2 SVGIG, per germline (reference sequence). The CDR3 DNA reads TGTGCCTGGAGTGCTAGCATCAATGAGCAGTTCTTC. Amino acids: CAWSASINEQFF.

The chain links TRBV6-1 to TRBJ2-3; D gene ambiguous. The CDR3 is made up of 13 amino acids. From germline, CDR1 is MNHNS and CDR2 SASEGT. The ends were cut back, 4 bases at V and 0 bases at J, with 5 bases in the middle. The CDR3 region is CASSARSTDTQYF. CDR3 nucleotides: TGTGCCAGCAGTGCCCGGAGCACAGATACGCAGTATTTT.